This T cell receptor beta chain appears in the sequencing data of a study of human T cells and chemical hapten exposure. Study outcomes and limitations: DPC sensitization did not alter TCRs above 1 in 1000 frequency.

Per the authors' pipeline: A per-sample median of roughly 96,000 TCRs was observed, with counts ranging from roughly 23,224 to 700,000. MiXCR, run by TCRdb on the RACE reads, gives a single entry per CDR3 protein. These V and J calls originate from TCRdb's pipeline instead of the authors' own analysis. This sample has around 130,000 distinct CDR3 sequences; about 9.4% occur once, and the top ten carry around 1.9%. Time point defined: healthy volunteer bleed at 2 weeks. Total RNA was isolated from whole blood that had not been fractionated. On this clonotype: The antigen is not known.

Trimming left V 0 bases short and J 1 base short, with 19 bases between. CDR1 SGHNT and CDR2 YYREEE come from the germline V gene (reference sequence). The CDR3 runs 18 residues. This TCR was sampled from a male donor in good health. Some clones in this sample may be carry-over from other donors' samples. Sequencing was done on a sample of whole blood. J is TRBJ1-1 and V is TRBV5-4; tentative D call: TRBD1 (5 bases). The CDR3 DNA reads TGTGCCAGCAGCTTGGGGGGCGGGGTCGCCCGGGAGAACACTGAAGCTTTCTTT. As protein: CASSLGGGVARENTEAFF.